This T cell receptor beta chain was documented in a study of cytomegalovirus exposure and HLA in healthy donors. Germline CDR1 and CDR2: LNHDA and SQIVND (reference sequence). V dropped 3 bases and J dropped 1; count of bases not matched to a gene: 11. The CDR3 has 17 residues. The study ran its PCR with 60 Vbeta and 13 Jbeta primers. Using immunoSEQ multiplex PCR, the repertoire was profiled, and TCRdb retains in-frame clones only, with some absent. The sample lists about 190,000 clones, more than 75% occurring once. The sequencing input was PBMCs. This sequence was found in a woman between 50 and 59 years old in good health and CMV-seronegative. The chain links TRBV19 to TRBJ2-7, with TRBD1 matching 8 bases. The DNA for the CDR3 is TGTGCCAGTAGTATCAGTCCCCAGGGGGCATGGTCCTACGAGCAGTACTTC. Protein: CASSISPQGAWSYEQYF.